These 8 T cell receptor beta chains were all obtained from the same sample, sequenced in a study of cytomegalovirus exposure and HLA in healthy donors. PCR amplification relied on 60 Vbeta primers (plus 13 Jbeta primers). TCRdb's copy holds only in-frame clones and misses some; the assay was immunoSEQ multiplex PCR. The sample lists about 150,000 clones, 78% occurring once. Sequenced sample: PBMCs. These receptor sequences come from a woman between 50 and 59 years old in good health and CMV-seropositive.

The chain joins TRBV20-1 to TRBJ2-7; D uncertain. Germline loops: CDR1 DFQATT, CDR2 SNEGSKA (reference sequence). With 6 bases removed from V and 6 bases from J, the gap between germline ends came to 9 bases. The CDR3 has 10 amino acids. CDR3 sequence: CSAGDCEQYF. The CDR3 DNA reads as TGCAGTGCGGGTGACTGCGAGCAGTACTTC.

J is TRBJ2-2 and V is TRBV15, with D possibly being TRBD2 (6 bases). Germline V gives CDR1 LNHNV, CDR2 YYDKDF (reference sequence). The V gene lost 8 bases and the J gene lost 1 base, with 11 bases spanning the gap. The CDR3 has 14 residues. CDR3 residues: CATEEGRNTGELFF. CDR3 nucleotide sequence: TGTGCCACCGAGGAGGGGCGGAACACCGGGGAGCTGTTTTTT.

This clone was detected once. V and J are TRBV14 and TRBJ1-2, with D perhaps matching TRBD1 (5 bases). Germline CDR1 and CDR2: SGHDN and FVKESK. V lost 0 bases, J lost 5 bases, and 19 bases lay in between. This CDR3 is built from 17 residues. The CDR3, as DNA: TGTGCCAGCAGCCAAGATATAGGGGAGGTCGGGCGATATGGCTACACCTTC. It is translated as CASSQDIGEVGRYGYTF.

V usage is TRBV19 and J usage is TRBJ2-7; 9 bases line up with TRBD2. CDR3 length equals 15 residues. CDR1 is LNHDA and CDR2 is SQIVND in the germline V gene (reference sequence). J gave up 6 bases and V 5 bases, and 11 bases lay outside the gene matches. CDR3 sequence reads: CASSPGQLRGGEQYF. In DNA form, the CDR3 reads TGTGCCAGTAGTCCGGGACAGCTGCGGGGGGGCGAGCAGTACTTC.

This chain links TRBV9 with TRBJ1-1; D is unclear. The CDR3 has 14 amino acids. Germline V lookup: CDR1 SGDLS, CDR2 YYNGEE. V gave up 0 bases and J gave up 2 bases, with 8 bases separating them. CDR3 amino acids: CASSVGSINTEAFF. Written as DNA, the CDR3 is TGTGCCAGCAGCGTAGGAAGCATAAACACTGAAGCTTTCTTT.

The chain links TRBV5-4 to TRBJ2-5; D perhaps matches TRBD1 (6 bases). V was shortened by 2 bases and J by 3 bases, with 17 bases between the two germline ends. Per the germline V gene, CDR1 is SGHNT and CDR2 is YYREEE (reference sequence). This CDR3 is 16 amino acids long. The CDR3 sequence is CASSLNRERGEETQYF. The CDR3 DNA is TGTGCCAGCAGCTTAAACAGGGAGAGAGGTGAAGAGACCCAGTACTTC.

Remarks on this clone: The sample has other DNA sequences that encode this CDR3 too. This chain connects TRBV5-1 to TRBJ2-3; 8 bases map to TRBD2. Per the germline V gene, CDR1 is SGHRS and CDR2 is YFSETQ. CDR3 length: 13 residues. V trimming: 8 bases; J trimming: 1 base; junction bases outside the gene matches: 3. The CDR3 coding sequence is TGCGCCAGTGGTAGCGGGGGCACAGATACGCAGTATTTT. It encodes CASGSGGTDTQYF.

This chain uses TRBV5-1 with TRBJ1-1; 9 bases map to TRBD1. Germline V gives CDR1 SGHRS, CDR2 YFSETQ. This CDR3 contains 15 residues. The V and J ends lost 4 bases and 2 bases, in that order; junction bases with no gene match: 6. This chain's CDR3 is CASSLGTGRNTEAFF. The DNA of the CDR3 is TGCGCCAGCAGCCTGGGGACAGGGAGAAACACTGAAGCTTTCTTT. Supplemented by reference TRBV5-1 and TRBJ1-1, the full variable domain reads KAGVTQTPRYLIKTRGQQVTLSCSPISGHRSVSWYQQTPGQGLQFLFEYFSETQRNKGNFPGRFSGRQFSNSRSEMNVSTLELGDSALYLCASSLGTGRNTEAFFGQGTRLTVV.